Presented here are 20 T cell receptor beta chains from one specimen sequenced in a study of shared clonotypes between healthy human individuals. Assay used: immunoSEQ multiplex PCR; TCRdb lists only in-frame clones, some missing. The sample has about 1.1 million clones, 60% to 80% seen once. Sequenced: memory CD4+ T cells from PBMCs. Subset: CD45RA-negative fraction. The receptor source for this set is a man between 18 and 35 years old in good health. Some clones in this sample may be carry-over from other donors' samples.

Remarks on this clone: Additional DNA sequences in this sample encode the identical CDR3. Here the CDR3 reads CASSLRGRETQYF. The CDR3 DNA reads as TGTGCCAGCAGTTTAAGGGGTCGAGAGACCCAGTACTTC. The V and J genes are TRBV28 and TRBJ2-5; D perhaps matches TRBD1 (5 bases). The CDR3 sequence is 13 residues long. Between the trimmed V and J ends, which lost 2 bases and 4 bases, there was a span of 8 bases. CDR1 and CDR2 from the germline V gene are MDHEN and SYDVKM.

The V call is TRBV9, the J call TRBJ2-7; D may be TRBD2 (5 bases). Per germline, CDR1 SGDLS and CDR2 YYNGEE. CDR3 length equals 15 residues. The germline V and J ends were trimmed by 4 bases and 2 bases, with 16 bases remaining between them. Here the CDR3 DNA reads TGTGCCAGCAGCCCCCAAGTCGGGGTTACCTACGAGCAGTACTTC. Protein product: CASSPQVGVTYEQYF.

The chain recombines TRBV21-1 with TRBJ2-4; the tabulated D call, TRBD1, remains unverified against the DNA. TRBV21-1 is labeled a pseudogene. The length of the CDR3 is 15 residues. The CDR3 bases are TGTGCCAGCAGCAAAGCGGCCTCAGCCAAAAACATTCAGTACTTC. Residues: CASSKAASAKNIQYF.

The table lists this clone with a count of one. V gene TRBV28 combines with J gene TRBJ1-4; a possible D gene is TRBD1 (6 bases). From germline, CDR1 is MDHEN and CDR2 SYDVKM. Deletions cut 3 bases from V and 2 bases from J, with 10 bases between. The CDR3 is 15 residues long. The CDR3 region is CASSFGGQTNEKLFF. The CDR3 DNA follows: TGTGCCAGCAGTTTCGGGGGGCAGACTAATGAAAAACTGTTTTTT. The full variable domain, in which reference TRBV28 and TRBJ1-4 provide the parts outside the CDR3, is DVKVTQSSRYLVKRTGEKVFLECVQDMDHENMFWYRQDPGLGLRLIYFSYDVKMKEKGDIPEGYSVSREKKERFSLILESASTNQTSMYLCASSFGGQTNEKLFFGSGTQLSVL.

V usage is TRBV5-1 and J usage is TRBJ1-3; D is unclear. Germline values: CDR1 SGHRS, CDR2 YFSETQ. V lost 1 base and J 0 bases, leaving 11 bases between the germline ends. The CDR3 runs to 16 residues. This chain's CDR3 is CASSLSGEYSGNTIYF. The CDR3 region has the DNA TGCGCCAGCAGCTTGTCTGGGGAATACTCTGGAAACACCATATATTTT.

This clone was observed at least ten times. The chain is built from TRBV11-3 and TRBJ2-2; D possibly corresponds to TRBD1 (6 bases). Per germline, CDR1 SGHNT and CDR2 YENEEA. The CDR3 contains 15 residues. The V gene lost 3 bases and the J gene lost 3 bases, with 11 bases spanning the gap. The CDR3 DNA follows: TGTGCCAGCAGCTTCGGGACACTGGACACCGGGGAGCTGTTTTTT. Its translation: CASSFGTLDTGELFF.

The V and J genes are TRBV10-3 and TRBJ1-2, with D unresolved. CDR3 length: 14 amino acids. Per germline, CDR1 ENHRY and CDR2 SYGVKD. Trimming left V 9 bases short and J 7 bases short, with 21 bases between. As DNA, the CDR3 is TGTGCCATAATACCGGGCCTAAATACCGGTGGCTACACCTTC. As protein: CAIIPGLNTGGYTF.

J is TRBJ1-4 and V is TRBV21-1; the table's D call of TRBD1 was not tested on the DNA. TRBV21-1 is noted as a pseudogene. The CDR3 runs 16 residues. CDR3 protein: CASSDTGTNLNEKLFF. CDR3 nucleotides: TGTGCCAGCAGCGATACAGGGACAAATCTAAATGAAAAACTGTTTTTT.

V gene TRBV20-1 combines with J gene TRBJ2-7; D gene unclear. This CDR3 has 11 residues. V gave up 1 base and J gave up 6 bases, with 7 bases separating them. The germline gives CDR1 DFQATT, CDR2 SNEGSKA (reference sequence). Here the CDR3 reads CSARVAFEQYF. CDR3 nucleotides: TGCAGTGCTAGAGTTGCGTTCGAGCAGTACTTC.

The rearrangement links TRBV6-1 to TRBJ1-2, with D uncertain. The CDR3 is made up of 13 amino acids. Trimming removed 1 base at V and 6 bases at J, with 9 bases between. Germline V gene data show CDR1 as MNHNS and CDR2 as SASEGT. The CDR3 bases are TGTGCCAGCAGTGAAGGGAATCTGAATGGCTACACCTTC. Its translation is CASSEGNLNGYTF.

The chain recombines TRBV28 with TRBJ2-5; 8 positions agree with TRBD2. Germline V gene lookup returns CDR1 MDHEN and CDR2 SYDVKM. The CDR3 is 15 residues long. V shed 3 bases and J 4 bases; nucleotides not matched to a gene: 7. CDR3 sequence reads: CASSLAGAGGETQYF. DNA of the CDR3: TGTGCCAGCAGTTTGGCAGGGGCGGGGGGAGAGACCCAGTACTTC. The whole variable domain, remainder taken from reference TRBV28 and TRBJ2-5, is DVKVTQSSRYLVKRTGEKVFLECVQDMDHENMFWYRQDPGLGLRLIYFSYDVKMKEKGDIPEGYSVSREKKERFSLILESASTNQTSMYLCASSLAGAGGETQYFGPGTRLLVL.

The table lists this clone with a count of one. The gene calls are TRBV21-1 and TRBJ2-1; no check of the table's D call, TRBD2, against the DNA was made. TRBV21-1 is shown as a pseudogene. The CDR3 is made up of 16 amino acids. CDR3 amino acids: CASSAGWREPYNEQFF. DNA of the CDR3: TGTGCCAGCAGCGCGGGGTGGCGGGAGCCCTACAATGAGCAGTTCTTC.

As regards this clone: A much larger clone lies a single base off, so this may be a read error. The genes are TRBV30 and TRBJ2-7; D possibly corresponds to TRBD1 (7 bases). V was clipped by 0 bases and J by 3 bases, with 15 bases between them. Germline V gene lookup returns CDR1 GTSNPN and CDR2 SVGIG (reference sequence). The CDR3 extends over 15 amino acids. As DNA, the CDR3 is TGTGCCTGGAGTGTAGGGCAGGGGGGACTCTACGAGCAGTACTTC. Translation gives CAWSVGQGGLYEQYF. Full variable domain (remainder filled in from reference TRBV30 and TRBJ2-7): SQTIHQWPATLVQPVGSPLSLECTVEGTSNPNLYWYRQAAGRGLQLLFYSVGIGQISSEVPQNLSASRPQDRQFILSSKKLLLSDSGFYLCAWSVGQGGLYEQYFGPGTRLTVT.

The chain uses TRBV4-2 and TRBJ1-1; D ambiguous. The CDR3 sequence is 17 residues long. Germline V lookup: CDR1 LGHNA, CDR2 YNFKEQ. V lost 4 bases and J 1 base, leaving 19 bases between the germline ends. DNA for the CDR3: TGTGCCAGCAGCCGAACCGGCCTAGGTGACCCGAACACTGAAGCTTTCTTT. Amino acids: CASSRTGLGDPNTEAFF.

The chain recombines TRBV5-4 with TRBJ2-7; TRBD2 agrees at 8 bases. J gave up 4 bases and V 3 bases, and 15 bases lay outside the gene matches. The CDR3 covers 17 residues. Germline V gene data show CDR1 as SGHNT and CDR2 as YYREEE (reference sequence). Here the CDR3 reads CASSSVLGLGSRYEQYF. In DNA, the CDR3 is TGTGCCAGCAGCTCCGTATTGGGACTAGGGTCTAGGTACGAGCAGTACTTC.

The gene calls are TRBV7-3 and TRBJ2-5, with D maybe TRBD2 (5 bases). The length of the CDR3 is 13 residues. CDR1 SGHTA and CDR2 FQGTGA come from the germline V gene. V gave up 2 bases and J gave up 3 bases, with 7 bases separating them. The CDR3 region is CASSLSGKETQYF. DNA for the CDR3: TGTGCCAGCAGCTTATCGGGGAAAGAGACCCAGTACTTC. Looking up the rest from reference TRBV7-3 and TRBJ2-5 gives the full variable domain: GAGVSQTPSNKVTEKGKYVELRCDPISGHTALYWYRQSLGQGPEFLIYFQGTGAADDSGLPNDRFFAVRPEGSVSTLKIQRTERGDSAVYLCASSLSGKETQYFGPGTRLLVL.

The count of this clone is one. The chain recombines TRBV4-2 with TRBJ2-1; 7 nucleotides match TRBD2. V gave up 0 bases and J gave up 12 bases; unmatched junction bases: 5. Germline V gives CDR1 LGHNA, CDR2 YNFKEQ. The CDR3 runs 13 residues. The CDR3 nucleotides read TGTGCCAGCAGCCAAGACTCAATAGCGGGGCAGTTCTTC. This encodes CASSQDSIAGQFF.

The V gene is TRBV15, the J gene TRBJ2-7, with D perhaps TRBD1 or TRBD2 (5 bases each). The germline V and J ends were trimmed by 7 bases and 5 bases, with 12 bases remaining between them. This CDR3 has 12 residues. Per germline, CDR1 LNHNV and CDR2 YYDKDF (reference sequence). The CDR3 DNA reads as TGTGCCACCACCGACAGTAGCGACGAGCAGTACTTC. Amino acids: CATTDSSDEQYF.

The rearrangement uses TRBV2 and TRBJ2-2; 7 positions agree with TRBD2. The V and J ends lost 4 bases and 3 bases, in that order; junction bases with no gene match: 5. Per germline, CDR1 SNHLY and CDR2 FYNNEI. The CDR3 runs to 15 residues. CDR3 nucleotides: TGTGCCAGCAGTGGACTCGGGAGGTACACCGGGGAGCTGTTTTTT. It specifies CASSGLGRYTGELFF.

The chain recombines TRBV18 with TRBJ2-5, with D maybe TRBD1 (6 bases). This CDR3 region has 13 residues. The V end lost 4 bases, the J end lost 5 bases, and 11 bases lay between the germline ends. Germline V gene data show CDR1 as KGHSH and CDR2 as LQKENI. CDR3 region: CASSRTGMETQYF. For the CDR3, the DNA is TGTGCCAGCTCACGTACAGGGATGGAGACCCAGTACTTC.